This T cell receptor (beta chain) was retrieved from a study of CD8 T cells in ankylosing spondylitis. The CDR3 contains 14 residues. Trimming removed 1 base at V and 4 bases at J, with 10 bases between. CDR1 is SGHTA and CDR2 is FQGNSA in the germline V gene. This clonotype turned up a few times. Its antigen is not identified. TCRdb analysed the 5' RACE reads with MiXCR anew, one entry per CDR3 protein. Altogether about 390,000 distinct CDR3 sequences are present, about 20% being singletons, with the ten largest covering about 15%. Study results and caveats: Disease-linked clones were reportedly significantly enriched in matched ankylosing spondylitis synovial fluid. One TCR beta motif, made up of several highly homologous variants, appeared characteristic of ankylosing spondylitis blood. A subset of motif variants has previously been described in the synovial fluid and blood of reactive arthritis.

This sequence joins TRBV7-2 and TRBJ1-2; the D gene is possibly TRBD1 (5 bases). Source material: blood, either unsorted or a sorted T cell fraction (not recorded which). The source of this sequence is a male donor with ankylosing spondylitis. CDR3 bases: TGTGCCAGCAGCTTAGAGGGGACCGTCTATGGCTACACCTTC. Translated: CASSLEGTVYGYTF.